Listed below are T cell receptor beta chains from one sample, sequenced in a study of low-dose radiotherapy and immunotherapy resistance in tumors. TCRdb redid the calling of the reads with MiXCR, one entry per CDR3 protein. The table shows 95,000 to 100,000 distinct CDR3 sequences, with less than 25% occurring only once. Here the sequenced sample was PBMCs, taken after low-dose radiotherapy plus immunotherapy. These TCRs come from a male donor with prostate cancer. CDR3s include the opening cysteine and the closing phenylalanine or tryptophan. Fields, in order: V gene, D gene, J gene, CDR3 length, clone size, CDR3 DNA, CDR3 protein. The D gene is left open where the match is weak. Some rows have no size entry. The others give once, few or many, or a class for an expanded clone.

>TRBV15|TRBD1|TRBJ1-1|13|many
TGTGCCACCTCAAATTACAGGGGGCTGGTGGCTTTCTTT
CATSNYRGLVAFF
>TRBV2|-|TRBJ1-2|13|many
TGTGCCAGCAGTGTGGAGCCTCCCTATGGCTACACCTTC
CASSVEPPYGYTF
>TRBV3-1|-|TRBJ2-3|14|few
TGTGCCAGCAGCCAATCGGCCAGTACAGATACGCAGTATTTT
CASSQSASTDTQYF
>TRBV3-1|-|TRBJ2-7|15|few
TGTGCCAGCAGCCTAGACGGTCATGGGGGCTACGAGCAGTACTTC
CASSLDGHGGYEQYF
>TRBV11-2|TRBD1|TRBJ1-5|17|many
TGTGCCAGCAGCTTAGAGGGGGGGACAGGCTTCAATCAGCCCCAGCATTTT
CASSLEGGTGFNQPQHF
>TRBV29-1|TRBD1|TRBJ2-4|14|many
TGCAGCGTCGCCGTTACAGGGGATGAAAACATTCAGTACTTC
CSVAVTGDENIQYF
>TRBV5-1|TRBD2|TRBJ2-2|14|many
TGCGCCTCTTTCAGCGGGGGGAACACCGGGGAGCTGTTTTTT
CASFSGGNTGELFF
>TRBV3-1|-|TRBJ1-2|11|many
TGTGCCAGCAGCCAACCTGGTGGCTACACCTTC
CASSQPGGYTF
>TRBV30|-|TRBJ1-1|13|many
TGTGCCTGGAGTTACTCGGTGAACACTGAAGCTTTCTTT
CAWSYSVNTEAFF
>TRBV24-1|-|TRBJ2-1|15|-
TGTGCCACCAGTGATCCAGCGAGCTCCTACAATGAGCAGTTCTTC
CATSDPASSYNEQFF
>TRBV6-2/TRBV6-3|TRBD2|TRBJ2-1|16|-
TGTGCCAGCAGTTACGGGCTAGCGGGAGGGCTCAGTGAGCAGTTCTTC
CASSYGLAGGLSEQFF
>TRBV6-5|-|TRBJ2-7|12|many
TGTGCCAGCAGCCCCGCGGGCTACGAGCAGTACTTC
CASSPAGYEQYF
>TRBV6-2/TRBV6-3|-|TRBJ2-7|11|many
TGTGCCAGCAGTTGGGGCGCCGAGCAGTACTTC
CASSWGAEQYF
>TRBV9|-|TRBJ1-2|15|many
TGTGCCAGCAGCCTGAACTCCCAAGCGAGCTATGGCTACACCTTC
CASSLNSQASYGYTF
>TRBV20-1|-|TRBJ2-5|14|many
TGCAGTGCTAGGGCGGAACAGCTTAGAGAGACCCAGTACTTC
CSARAEQLRETQYF
>TRBV27|-|TRBJ1-2|15|many
TGTGCCAGCAGTGTTACAGCTTCACCGAACTATGGCTACACCTTC
CASSVTASPNYGYTF
>TRBV5-4|-|TRBJ2-7|15|-
TGTGCCAGCAGCTTGGATGGGGGCCTAAGCTACGAGCAGTACTTC
CASSLDGGLSYEQYF
>TRBV29-1|TRBD2|TRBJ2-5|16|many
TGCAGCGTTGATCCGCTAGCGGGGAGCATGGCGGAGACCCAGTACTTC
CSVDPLAGSMAETQYF
>TRBV12-3/TRBV12-4|-|TRBJ2-2|17|-
TGTGCCAGCAGTCCGCCCCCCAGTCGCGGGCCTGAGGGGGAGCTGTTTTTT
CASSPPPSRGPEGELFF
>TRBV20-1|-|TRBJ1-2|14|many
TGCAGTGCTGGGGCTGGGAAGGGGAACTATGGCTACACCTTC
CSAGAGKGNYGYTF
>TRBV2|TRBD2|TRBJ2-1|12|many
TGTGCCAGCAAGCGGGACTCCAATGAGCAGTTCTTC
CASKRDSNEQFF
>TRBV5-6|-|TRBJ1-2|14|many
TGTGCCAGCAGCCCCCGGGACTGGATAAACGGCTACACCTTC
CASSPRDWINGYTF
>TRBV5-1|-|TRBJ2-2|18|-
TGCGCCAGCAGCTTGGGTCCGTCGGGGGCGGCGAACACCGGGGAGCTGTTTTTT
CASSLGPSGAANTGELFF
>TRBV29-1|-|TRBJ2-5|11|many
-
CSVGAGTGSNF
>TRBV20-1|TRBD2|TRBJ2-1|14|-
TGCAGTGCTCAACTAGCGGGAGTGATGAATGAGCAGTTCTTC
CSAQLAGVMNEQFF
>TRBV24-1|-|TRBJ1-2|13|many
TGTGCCACCAGTGATTTCCAGGGTTACGGCTACACCTTC
CATSDFQGYGYTF
>TRBV4-1|-|TRBJ2-3|15|many
TGCGCCAGCAGCCTTGGGGGGCCCCTCCCAGATACGCAGTATTTT
CASSLGGPLPDTQYF
>TRBV20-1|TRBD2|TRBJ2-1|15|-
TGCAGTGCTATTAAGATAGCGGGGAACTACAATGAGCAGTTCTTC
CSAIKIAGNYNEQFF
>TRBV4-1|-|TRBJ2-5|15|many
TGCGCCAGCAGCCAAGACTCGGCAGGGCGGGAGACCCAGTACTTC
CASSQDSAGRETQYF
>TRBV6-6|-|TRBJ2-7|15|many
TGTGCCAGCCACGAGACGGGGGGCGCCCCTTACGAGCAGTACTTC
CASHETGGAPYEQYF
>TRBV14|-|TRBJ2-5|11|many
TGTGCCAGCAGCCACGGGGAGACCCAGTACTTC
CASSHGETQYF
>TRBV27|-|TRBJ2-7|14|many
TGTGCCAGCAGTTTATCCTGGGAAAAGAACGAGCAGTACTTC
CASSLSWEKNEQYF
>TRBV2|TRBD1|TRBJ1-5|16|many
TGTGCCAGCAGCCTTCAGGGGGCCCGCAGCAATCAGCCCCAGCATTTT
CASSLQGARSNQPQHF
>TRBV29-1|-|TRBJ2-7|11|-
TGCAGCGCAGGCAGGGATAACGAGCAGTACTTC
CSAGRDNEQYF